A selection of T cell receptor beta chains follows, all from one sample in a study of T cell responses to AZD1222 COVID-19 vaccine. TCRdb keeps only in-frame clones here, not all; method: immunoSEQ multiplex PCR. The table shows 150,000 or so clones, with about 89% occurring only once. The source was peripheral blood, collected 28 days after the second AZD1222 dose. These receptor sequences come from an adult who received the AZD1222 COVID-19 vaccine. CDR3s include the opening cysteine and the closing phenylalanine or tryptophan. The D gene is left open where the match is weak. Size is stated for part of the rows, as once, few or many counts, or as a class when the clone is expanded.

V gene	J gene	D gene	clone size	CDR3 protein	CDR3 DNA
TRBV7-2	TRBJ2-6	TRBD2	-	CASSPRGTRTGANVLTF	TGTGCCAGCAGCCCAAGAGGGACTAGGACTGGGGCCAACGTCCTGACTTTC
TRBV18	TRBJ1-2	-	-	CASSPRPGDYGYTF	TGTGCCAGCTCACCTCGGCCAGGGGACTATGGCTACACCTTC
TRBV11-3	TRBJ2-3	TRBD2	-	CASSSRLAGGLLLAYF	TGTGCCAGCAGCTCGAGACTAGCGGGAGGGCTCCTTCTTGCGTATTTT
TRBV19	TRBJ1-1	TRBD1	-	CASSTTGAVTEAFF	TGTGCCAGTAGTACAACAGGGGCGGTCACTGAAGCTTTCTTT
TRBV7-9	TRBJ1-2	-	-	CASSLSGRMDGYTF	TGTGCCAGCAGCTTGTCGGGCAGGATGGATGGCTACACCTTC
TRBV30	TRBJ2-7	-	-	CAWKGPYEQYF	TGTGCCTGGAAGGGGCCCTACGAGCAGTACTTC
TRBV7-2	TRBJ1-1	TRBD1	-	CASSFRTGGVEAFF	TGTGCCAGCAGCTTTAGGACAGGGGGCGTTGAAGCTTTCTTT
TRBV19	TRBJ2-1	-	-	CASSTTSYPSYNEQFF	TGTGCCAGTAGTACAACGTCTTACCCCTCCTACAATGAGCAGTTCTTC
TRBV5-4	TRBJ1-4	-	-	CASSLALNEKLFF	TGTGCCAGCAGCTTGGCGCTTAATGAAAAACTGTTTTTT
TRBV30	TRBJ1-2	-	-	CAWRRQEERYGYTF	TGTGCCTGGAGAAGGCAGGAGGAGAGGTATGGCTACACCTTC
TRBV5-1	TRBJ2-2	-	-	CASSPKDGYTGELFF	TGCGCCAGCAGCCCTAAGGACGGCTACACCGGGGAGCTGTTTTTT
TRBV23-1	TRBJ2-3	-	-	CASSPRISTDTQYF	TGCGCCAGCAGTCCCAGGATCAGCACAGATACGCAGTATTTT
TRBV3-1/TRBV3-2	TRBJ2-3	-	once	CASSQVGFPGVGDTQYF	TGTGCCAGCAGCCAAGTCGGTTTTCCGGGAGTGGGGGATACGCAGTATTTT
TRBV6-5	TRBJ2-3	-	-	CASSLEQGGTDTQYF	TGTGCCAGCAGTCTGGAACAGGGCGGCACAGATACGCAGTATTTT
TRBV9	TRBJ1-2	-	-	CASSPRVYGQVYGYTF	TGTGCCAGCAGCCCACGAGTGTATGGACAAGTATATGGCTACACCTTC
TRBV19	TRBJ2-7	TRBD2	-	CASSLAGPSYEQYF	TGTGCCAGTAGCCTAGCGGGTCCATCCTACGAGCAGTACTTC
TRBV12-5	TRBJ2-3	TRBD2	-	CASVPSGRGADTQYF	TGTGCTAGTGTTCCTAGCGGGAGGGGGGCAGATACGCAGTATTTT
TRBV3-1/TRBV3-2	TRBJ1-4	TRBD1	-	CASSPTSGTANEKLFF	TGTGCCAGCAGCCCCACATCCGGGACAGCTAATGAAAAACTGTTTTTT
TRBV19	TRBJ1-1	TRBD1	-	CASSSTGDTEAFF	TGTGCCAGTAGTTCGACAGGGGACACTGAAGCTTTCTTT
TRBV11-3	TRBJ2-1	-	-	CASSLDVLDEQFF	TGTGCCAGCAGCTTAGATGTTTTGGATGAGCAGTTCTTC